This T cell receptor (beta chain) emerged from a study of T cell responses to AZD1222 COVID-19 vaccine (dated by TCRdb to about 2021). Concerning the study at large: A total of around 240 trial participants underwent TCR sequencing, of whom about 200 had received two doses of AZD1222 and about 26 had received two doses of the MenACWY control vaccine. Trial participants were enrolled into age subgroups of 18-55, 56-69 and 70-plus years, which contained about 150, 28 and 57 TCR-sequenced participants, respectively.

General conclusions and limits of the study: Nearly half of unique spike-specific TCRs reportedly recognized epitopes outside regions mutated in the B.1.351 and B.1.1.7 variants. The 56-69-year group was small, and its depth increase did not reach significance, likely because of low power. Most participants were white British and females outnumbered males, and the authors suggested that clonal diversity may have been underestimated. CD4 TCRs associated with the vaccine covered the entire spike protein, and the dominant responses were in regions 160-218 and 743-854. No day 14 peak-response samples were available, so repertoires were characterized only after the peak T cell response. After two AZD1222 doses, both the breadth and the depth of spike-specific TCRs were significantly higher than at day 0 and than in MenACWY recipients. Conclusions about previously exposed vaccinees are limited, since just a handful of AZD1222 recipients were seropositive for SARS-CoV-2 at baseline.

According to the study, the label for this sample's time point signals: about 28 days (+/-7) after the second vaccine dose. AZD1222 recipients whose second dose came at about 4 weeks and those whose second dose came at about 12 weeks were combined into one group, since spike-specific TCR depth and breadth did not differ between the two schedules. Vaccinee samples came from UK trials COV001 and COV002, including a single-blind randomized controlled phase 2/3 trial of AZD1222 (ChAdOx1 nCoV-19) in healthy adults. For TCRbeta chain sequencing, PBMC samples were collected from trial participants at day 0 and at day 28 after the second dose. This clone was counted a few times. Its target antigen remains unknown. Base qualities were left out, and no much larger clone turns up one base away. The CDR3 regions of human TCRbeta chains were analyzed by immunosequencing. The study's processing was this. TCRs in the repertoires were matched against a reference library of SARS-CoV-2-specific TCRs that had been generated with the MIRA antigen-specificity platform. Breadth was defined as the fraction of unique TCRs that were SARS-CoV-2-associated. Depth was defined as the fraction of total T cells that were SARS-CoV-2-associated. Each spike-specific TCR was assigned to its reactive spike region and to a CD4 or CD8 class using the MIRA data. Log10-transformed breadth and depth values were compared by one-way ANOVA with Sidak's multiple comparisons tests. TCRdb mirrors the immuneACCESS table, restricted to in-frame sequences. Some clones are absent from its copies; in checked studies, under half trace to an unresolved V gene, and the reason for the others is unknown. The V and J calls and the clone size are those of that table, but D and trimming were determined from the DNA. The sample table holds tens of thousands of clones, of which around 90% were seen once. Approximately 10% of the sample lies in the top ten.

The TCR originated in an adult who received the AZD1222 COVID-19 vaccine. Sequenced material: peripheral blood, taken 28 days after the second AZD1222 dose.

The sequenced DNA: TGCGCCAGCAGCCAGCCGGGACAGGTTAATTCACCCCTCCACTTT. Its amino acids are CASSQPGQVNSPLHF. The chain is made from TRBV4-3 and TRBJ1-6; TRBD1 lines up with 8 middle nucleotides. Unmatched junction bases come to 4, with V trimmed by 3 bases and J by 6 bases. From the germline V gene, CDR1 is LGHNA and CDR2 is YSLEER. The CDR3 runs 15 residues from the cysteine to the phenylalanine. Solely the CDR3 DNA is kept, with 45 bases framed from the first base.